The T cell receptor delta chain described here comes from a study of Vδ1+ human thymocytes (dated by TCRdb to 2016 to 2019). Regarding the research as a whole: As a data resource, the study described the mRNA-level TRG and TRD CDR3 repertoires of highly purified Vdelta1+ thymocytes obtained from young children. Earlier work had validated the multiplex-based CDR3 amplicon strategy against 5'RACE-based methods for generating CDR3 amplicons. Results and caveats for the whole study, not just this receptor: In contrast to oligoclonal peripheral blood repertoires, thymic TRG and TRD repertoires appeared to be highly polyclonal with Gaussian CDR3 length distributions. About 20% of thymic TRD sequences were found to be Vdelta2 (and few were Vdelta3) despite high sort purity, in contrast to peripheral blood Vdelta1+ controls. Because no clustering by age or sex was observed, donors were not stratified by these variables in the analyses. Because unexpected Vdelta2 sequences could lead to misinterpretation of bulk repertoire data, the authors recommended using highly purified populations and single-cell validation. Many TRG clonotypes were shared between donors (up to about 7x10^3), whereas TRD repertoires were essentially private (max roughly 100 shared).

Details on this clone: The antigen it binds to is not known. The record has no base qualities; no much larger clone is one base away.

V drops 6 bases and J drops 3 bases, leaving 23 bases in between. Inclusive of the bounding cysteine and phenylalanine, the CDR3 is 17 residues long. Only the CDR3 portion is preserved as DNA: 51 bases, with reading frame beginning at the first base. CDR1 TSWWSYY and CDR2 QGS are derived from the germline V gene. RNA extraction was carried out with the RNeasy mini kit, and reverse transcription was then done using Superscript III. To generate the CDR3 amplicons, a multiplex PCR was run using pooled V-gene forward primers together with a constant-region reverse primer that carried Illumina adaptor overhangs. After gel purification, amplicons were indexed with Nextera index primers over about 8 extra PCR cycles and were then purified with AMPure XP beads. Sequencing of libraries was performed on an Illumina MiSeq using paired-end 250 bp reads, dual indexing and a roughly 22% PhiX spike-in. The study's processing was this. Reads were quality checked with FastQC, and TRG read pairs were merged with ea-utils fastq-join. IMGT/HighV-QUEST was used to annotate sequences, retaining only productive sequences with an unambiguous V-gene assignment, and each clonotype was defined by an identical CDR3 sequence. Downstream analysis used VDJtools 1.1.1, tcR 2.2.3, Treemap and vegan Shannon diversity in R 3.4.4. TCRdb called clones afresh from the public reads with CATT; identical DNA rows were later merged. Here the V and J calls rest on TCRdb's processing, not on the authors' analysis. This sample is represented by tens of thousands of delta-chain clones; over 12% of them were singletons. The leading ten clones occupy about 0.38% of the sample.

Thymic samples were depleted of alphabeta T cells, then CD3+ TCRVdelta1+ TCRVdelta2- thymocytes were FACS-sorted. Sorted Vdelta1+ thymocyte purity ranged from about 98% to 99.6%. Thymic specimens were obtained from several paediatric patients, aged from roughly 5 days to 17 months, who were undergoing corrective cardiac surgery. After the thymic tissue was dispersed, mononuclear cells were isolated using a Histopaque-1077 density gradient. The staining antibodies were anti-TCRVdelta1 clone TS8.2, anti-TCRVdelta2 clone B6, anti-CD3 clone HIT3a and anti-TCRalphabeta clone IP26. The rearrangement joined TRDV1 to TRDJ1, with a weak D call of TRDD3 (6 bases match). Sequencing used Vdelta1+ gamma-delta thymocytes from the thymus. In light of the paper, this sample's cell subset or site label describes: FACS-sorted CD3+ TCRalphabeta- TCRVdelta1+ TCRVdelta2- thymocytes. The origin of this receptor is a girl under three years old who had congenital heart surgery. The CDR3 here reads CALGLKPIRRAADKLIF. The nucleotide sequence reads as follows: TGTGCTCTTGGACTCAAGCCGATACGGCGCGCTGCCGATAAACTCATCTTT.